Below, 17 T cell receptor beta chains from the same sample are listed, as sequenced in a study of radiotherapy plus CTLA-4 blockade in lung cancer. The table came from immunoSEQ multiplex PCR; TCRdb's copy has only in-frame clones and leaves some out. The profile shows about 60,000 clones, just over 75% of them singletons. Material: peripheral blood, obtained from a patient treated with radiotherapy plus ipilimumab. These receptors came from a human donor with non-small cell lung cancer who had a partial response to radiotherapy plus ipilimumab.

The chain uses TRBV5-4 and TRBJ1-4, with a weak D call TRBD1 (6 bases). This CDR3 is built from 14 residues. Trimming left V 4 bases short and J 7 bases short, with 14 bases between. The germline CDR1 and CDR2 sequences are SGHNT and YYREEE (reference sequence). The CDR3 region is CASSPTGIGEKLFF. The CDR3 DNA reads as TGTGCCAGCAGCCCTACAGGGATCGGTGAAAAACTGTTTTTT.

Here the CDR3 DNA reads TGTGCCAGTAGTTTAGGGGGGCATAGCAATCAGCCCCAGCATTTT. It is translated as CASSLGGHSNQPQHF. The rearrangement joins TRBV19 to TRBJ1-5, with D tentatively TRBD1 (6 bases). The germline V gene encodes CDR1 LNHDA and CDR2 SQIVND (reference sequence). Trimming shortened V by 5 bases and J by 0 bases, and 11 bases separated the two germline ends. This CDR3 region has 15 residues.

The gene calls are TRBV6-5 and TRBJ2-1; D perhaps matches TRBD1 (6 bases). Germline CDR1 is MNHEY and CDR2 is SVGAGI. This CDR3 comprises 16 residues. Deletions cut 4 bases from V and 2 bases from J, with 15 bases between. The CDR3 DNA sequence: TGTGCCAGCAGTTCCGATTTAAGGACAGCCTACAATGAGCAGTTCTTC. Amino acid sequence: CASSSDLRTAYNEQFF.

Only a few counts were recorded for this clone. The rearrangement links TRBV5-6 to TRBJ2-7; D ambiguous. The germline V gene has CDR1 SGHDT and CDR2 YYEEEE. The CDR3 is made up of 13 amino acids. Between the trimmed V and J ends, which lost 0 bases and 4 bases, there was a span of 8 bases. The CDR3 coding sequence is TGTGCCAGCAGCTTGGGACTTGAGTACGAGCAGTACTTC. Translation: CASSLGLEYEQYF.

V usage is TRBV19 and J usage is TRBJ1-5; TRBD1 might be the D (5 bases). Trimming removed 10 bases from V and 7 bases from J, with 17 bases in between. This CDR3 contains 13 residues. The germline gives CDR1 LNHDA, CDR2 SQIVND (reference sequence). Here the CDR3 reads CATEGAGKQPQHF. CDR3 sequence (DNA): TGTGCCACCGAAGGGGCGGGAAAACAGCCCCAGCATTTT. Looking up the rest from reference TRBV19 and TRBJ1-5 gives the full variable domain: DGGITQSPKYLFRKEGQNVTLSCEQNLNHDAMYWYRQDPGQGLRLIYYSQIVNDFQKGDIAEGYSVSREKKESFPLTVTSAQKNPTAFYLCATEGAGKQPQHFGDGTRLSIL.

V is TRBV27 and J is TRBJ1-2; unclear D gene. CDR3 length: 13 residues. Trimming took off 3 bases at V and 8 bases at J, with 13 bases between the two ends. Germline V gene sequence: CDR1 MNHEY, CDR2 SMNVEV (reference sequence). The CDR3 DNA follows: TGTGCCAGCAGTTTTGAGGGTTTTCAGGGCTACACCTTC. Translated, it gives CASSFEGFQGYTF.

The CDR3 coding sequence is TGTGCCAGCAGTTATTCACGGGACATCGGAAACACCATATATTTT. Translation: CASSYSRDIGNTIYF. The rearrangement uses TRBV6-6 and TRBJ1-3; D might be TRBD1 (6 bases). This CDR3 contains 15 residues. CDR1 and CDR2 from the germline V gene are MNHNY and SVGAGI (reference sequence). Trimming left V 3 bases short and J 4 bases short, with 13 bases between.

V gene TRBV6-6 combines with J gene TRBJ1-2; D unresolved. Between the trimmed V and J ends, which lost 3 bases and 0 bases, there was a span of 5 bases. This CDR3 has 13 amino acids. The germline V gene has CDR1 MNHNY and CDR2 SVGAGI (reference sequence). This chain's CDR3 is CASSYTANYGYTF. The CDR3 DNA is TGTGCCAGCAGTTATACAGCTAACTATGGCTACACCTTC.

The chain is built from TRBV10-1 and TRBJ1-4; 9 nucleotides agree with TRBD1. The trim removed 7 bases at V and 9 bases at J, leaving 0 bases unmatched. Germline values: CDR1 WNHNN, CDR2 SYGVQD (reference sequence). The CDR3 extends over 11 amino acids. CDR3 sequence: CASNRGQKLFF. The CDR3 DNA is TGCGCCAGCAACAGGGGGCAAAAACTGTTTTTT.

This chain links TRBV7-3 with TRBJ2-7; 7 nucleotides align to TRBD1. The length of the CDR3 is 12 residues. From germline, CDR1 is SGHTA and CDR2 FQGTGA. V was clipped by 5 bases and J by 6 bases; unmatched bases: 4. CDR3 region: CASSPDRVEQYF. Written as DNA, the CDR3 is TGTGCCAGCAGCCCAGACAGGGTCGAGCAGTACTTC.

Points on this clone: In the same sample, other DNA sequences code for this CDR3. The chain is built from TRBV29-1 and TRBJ2-7; 7 bases are a match to TRBD1. The V and J ends lost 5 bases and 6 bases, in that order; junction bases with no gene match: 1. CDR1 is SQVTM, CDR2 ANQGSEA, per germline. This CDR3 is built from 10 residues. In DNA, the CDR3 is TGCAGCGTTCGGACAGGCGAGCAGTACTTC. Translation: CSVRTGEQYF.

On this clone itself: Because it lacks the conserved phenylalanine or tryptophan at the end, this CDR3 is likely a read error. The CDR3 nucleotides read TGCGCCAGCAGCTTGGGCGGGGTAAACACTGAAGCTTTCCTT. This gives the protein CASSLGGVNTEAFL. The chain is built from TRBV5-1 and TRBJ1-1; D is ambiguous. Germline V gives CDR1 SGHRS, CDR2 YFSETQ. Deletions cut 0 bases from V and 2 bases from J, with 8 bases between. CDR3 length: 14 residues.

V is TRBV6-1 and J is TRBJ2-7; D is undetermined. V gave up 5 bases and J gave up 0 bases, with 11 bases separating them. Germline V gene lookup returns CDR1 MNHNS and CDR2 SASEGT. The CDR3 extends over 14 amino acids. DNA of the CDR3: TGTGCCAGCAGTTATTTGACACACTCCTACGAGCAGTACTTC. It is translated as CASSYLTHSYEQYF.

This clone was seen a few times. The genes are TRBV6-1 and TRBJ1-1, with D possibly TRBD1 on 5 matching bases. V was clipped by 4 bases and J by 5 bases, with 11 bases between them. The CDR3 runs 13 residues. Per germline, CDR1 MNHNS and CDR2 SASEGT. CDR3 bases: TGTGCCAGCAGTGCGCAGGGTGGGACTGAAGCTTTCTTT. Amino acid sequence: CASSAQGGTEAFF.

This rearrangement joins TRBV27 to TRBJ2-1; 11 bases fit TRBD2. The J segment lost 3 bases and the V segment lost 5 bases, leaving 9 bases of the junction unmatched. The CDR3 loop spans 17 amino acids. Germline assignment: CDR1 MNHEY and CDR2 SMNVEV (reference sequence). CDR3 DNA sequence: TGTGCCAGCAGTAACCTAGCGGGGGGACCCCTCTACAATGAGCAGTTCTTC. Protein: CASSNLAGGPLYNEQFF.

This clone was seen a handful of times. The chain has TRBV4-1 and TRBJ2-5, with a tentative D call TRBD2 (7 bases). The V and J ends lost 4 bases and 5 bases respectively, with 11 bases between them. CDR3 length: 13 residues. Germline V CDR1 and CDR2: MGHRA, YSYEKL. CDR3 in DNA: TGCGCCAGCAGCCCCGGGGGGCTTGAGACCCAGTACTTC. Protein product: CASSPGGLETQYF.

The V and J genes are TRBV19 and TRBJ2-2, with 7 nucleotides matching TRBD1. This CDR3 contains 14 residues. V lost 7 bases and J lost 4; bases outside the gene matches: 6. CDR1 is LNHDA and CDR2 is SQIVND in the germline V gene (reference sequence). The CDR3 loop reads CASIGGPPTGELFF. The CDR3, as DNA: TGTGCCAGTATAGGGGGCCCTCCCACCGGGGAGCTGTTTTTT.